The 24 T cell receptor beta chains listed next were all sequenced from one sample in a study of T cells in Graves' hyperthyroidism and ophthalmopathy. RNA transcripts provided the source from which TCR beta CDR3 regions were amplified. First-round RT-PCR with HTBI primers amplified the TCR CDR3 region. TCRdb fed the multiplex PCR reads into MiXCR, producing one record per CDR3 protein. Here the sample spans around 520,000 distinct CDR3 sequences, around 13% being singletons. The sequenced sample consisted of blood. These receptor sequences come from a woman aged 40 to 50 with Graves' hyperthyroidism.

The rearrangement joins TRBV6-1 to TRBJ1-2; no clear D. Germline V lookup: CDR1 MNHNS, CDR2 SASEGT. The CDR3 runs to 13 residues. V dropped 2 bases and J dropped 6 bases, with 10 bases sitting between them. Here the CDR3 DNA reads TGTGCCAGCAGTGAAACAAGGGTGGATGGCTACACCTTC. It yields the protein CASSETRVDGYTF.

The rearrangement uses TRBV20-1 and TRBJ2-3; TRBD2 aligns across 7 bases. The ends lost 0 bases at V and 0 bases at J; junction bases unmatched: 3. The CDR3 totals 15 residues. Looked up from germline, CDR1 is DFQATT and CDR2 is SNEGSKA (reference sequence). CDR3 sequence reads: CSARDFGRSTDTQYF. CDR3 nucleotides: TGCAGTGCTAGAGATTTCGGGAGGAGCACAGATACGCAGTATTTT.

DNA of the CDR3: TGTGCCAGCAGGAATGGAAGCGAGCAGTACTTC. This gives the protein CASRNGSEQYF. This chain links TRBV2 with TRBJ2-7; no definite D call. Germline V gene data show CDR1 as SNHLY and CDR2 as FYNNEI. CDR3 length equals 11 residues. V dropped 6 bases and J dropped 6 bases, with 9 bases sitting between them.

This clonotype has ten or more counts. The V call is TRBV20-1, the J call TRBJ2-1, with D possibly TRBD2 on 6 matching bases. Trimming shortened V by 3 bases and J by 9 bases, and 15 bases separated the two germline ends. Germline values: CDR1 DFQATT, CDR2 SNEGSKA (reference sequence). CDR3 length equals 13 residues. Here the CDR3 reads CSARPSVISEQFF. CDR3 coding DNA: TGCAGTGCTAGGCCTAGCGTGATAAGTGAGCAGTTCTTC.

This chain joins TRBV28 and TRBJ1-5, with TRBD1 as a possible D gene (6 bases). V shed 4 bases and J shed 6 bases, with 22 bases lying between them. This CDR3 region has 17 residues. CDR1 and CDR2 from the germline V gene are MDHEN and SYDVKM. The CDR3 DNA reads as TGTGCCAGCAGTTCCCCCGGCCAGGGGTGGGGAAGTCAGCCCCAGCATTTT. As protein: CASSSPGQGWGSQPQHF.

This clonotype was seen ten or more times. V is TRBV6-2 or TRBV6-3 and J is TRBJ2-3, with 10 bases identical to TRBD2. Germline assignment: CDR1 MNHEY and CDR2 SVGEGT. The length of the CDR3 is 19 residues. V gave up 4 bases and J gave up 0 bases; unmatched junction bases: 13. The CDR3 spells CASSSPEASGRYSTDTQYF. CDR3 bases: TGTGCCAGCAGTTCCCCCGAGGCTAGCGGGAGATATAGCACAGATACGCAGTATTTT.

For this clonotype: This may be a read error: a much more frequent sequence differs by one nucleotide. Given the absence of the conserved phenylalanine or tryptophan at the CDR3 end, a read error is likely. The CDR3 bases are TGCGCCAGCAGCATTGGACAGGGGCAAGAGACCCAGTACTCC. Its protein is CASSIGQGQETQYS. The chain recombines TRBV5-1 with TRBJ2-5; 9 bases are a match to TRBD1. The germline V gene has CDR1 SGHRS and CDR2 YFSETQ. This CDR3 contains 14 residues. The V and J ends lost 4 bases and 2 bases, in that order; junction bases with no gene match: 3.

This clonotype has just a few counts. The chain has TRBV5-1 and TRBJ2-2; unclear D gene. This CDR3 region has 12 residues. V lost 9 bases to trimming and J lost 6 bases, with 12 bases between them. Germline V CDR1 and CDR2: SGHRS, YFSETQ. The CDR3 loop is CAIQGLAGELFF. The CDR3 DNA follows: TGCGCCATACAAGGATTGGCCGGGGAGCTGTTTTTT.

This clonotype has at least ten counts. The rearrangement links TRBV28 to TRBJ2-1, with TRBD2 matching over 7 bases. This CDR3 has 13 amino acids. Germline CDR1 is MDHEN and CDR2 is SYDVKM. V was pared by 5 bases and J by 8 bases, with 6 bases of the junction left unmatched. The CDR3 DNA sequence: TGTGCCAGCAGTGGAGCGGGAATGTATGAGCAGTTCTTC. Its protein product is CASSGAGMYEQFF.

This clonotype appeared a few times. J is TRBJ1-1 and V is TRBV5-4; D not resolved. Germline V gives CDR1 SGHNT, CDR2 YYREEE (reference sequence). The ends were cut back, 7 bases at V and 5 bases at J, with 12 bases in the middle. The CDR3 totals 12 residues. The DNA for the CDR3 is TGTGCCAGCGGCCGACGGGAGACTGAAGCTTTCTTT. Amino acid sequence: CASGRRETEAFF. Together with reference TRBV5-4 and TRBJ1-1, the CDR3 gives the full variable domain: ETGVTQSPTHLIKTRGQQVTLRCSSQSGHNTVSWYQQALGQGPQFIFQYYREEENGRGNFPPRFSGLQFPNYSSELNVNALELDDSALYLCASGRRETEAFFGQGTRLTVV.

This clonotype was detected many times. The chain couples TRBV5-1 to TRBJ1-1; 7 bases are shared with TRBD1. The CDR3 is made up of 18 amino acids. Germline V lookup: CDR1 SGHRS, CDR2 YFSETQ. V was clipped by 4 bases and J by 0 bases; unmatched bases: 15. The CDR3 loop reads CASSLAWDSQRMNTEAFF. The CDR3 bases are TGCGCCAGCAGCCTAGCCTGGGACAGCCAGCGGATGAACACTGAAGCTTTCTTT.

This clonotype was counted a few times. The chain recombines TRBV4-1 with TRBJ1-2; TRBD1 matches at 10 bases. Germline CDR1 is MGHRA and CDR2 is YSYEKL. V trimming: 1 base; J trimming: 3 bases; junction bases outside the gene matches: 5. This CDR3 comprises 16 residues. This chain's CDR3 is CASSQAGTGADYGYTF. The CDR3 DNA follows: TGCGCCAGCAGCCAAGCCGGGACAGGGGCGGACTATGGCTACACCTTC.

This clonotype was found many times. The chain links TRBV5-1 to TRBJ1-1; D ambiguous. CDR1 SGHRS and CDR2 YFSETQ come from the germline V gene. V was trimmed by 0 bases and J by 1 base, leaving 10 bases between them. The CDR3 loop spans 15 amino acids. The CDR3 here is CASSLDRFQNTEAFF. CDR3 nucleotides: TGCGCCAGCAGCTTGGATCGGTTTCAGAACACTGAAGCTTTCTTT.

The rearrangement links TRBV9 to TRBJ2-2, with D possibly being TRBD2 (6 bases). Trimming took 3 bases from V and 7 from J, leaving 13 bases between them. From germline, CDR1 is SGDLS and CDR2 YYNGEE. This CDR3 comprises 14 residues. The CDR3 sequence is CASSAETSVGELFF. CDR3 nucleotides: TGTGCCAGCAGCGCCGAGACTAGTGTCGGGGAGCTGTTTTTT.

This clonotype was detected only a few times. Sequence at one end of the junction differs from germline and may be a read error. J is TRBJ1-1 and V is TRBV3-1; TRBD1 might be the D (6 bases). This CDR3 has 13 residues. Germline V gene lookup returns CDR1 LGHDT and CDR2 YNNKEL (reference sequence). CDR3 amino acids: CASSQGGASEAFF. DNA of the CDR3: TGCGCCAGCAGCCAAGGGGGGGCGTCTGAAGCTTTCTTT.

The CDR3 region is CASSLSLTGVGEQYF. The CDR3 DNA reads TGTGCCAGCAGCCTCAGTTTGACAGGGGTAGGCGAGCAGTACTTC. The genes are TRBV3-1 and TRBJ2-7; 8 bases align to TRBD1. Germline V gene data show CDR1 as LGHDT and CDR2 as YNNKEL (reference sequence). The CDR3 sequence is 15 residues long. J lost 6 bases, V lost 4 bases, and 11 bases had no gene match.

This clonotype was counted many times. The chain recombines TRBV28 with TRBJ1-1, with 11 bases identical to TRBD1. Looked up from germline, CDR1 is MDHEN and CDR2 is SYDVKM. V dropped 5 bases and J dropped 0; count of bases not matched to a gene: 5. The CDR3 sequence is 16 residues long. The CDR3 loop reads CASSLWTGGLNTEAFF. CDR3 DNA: TGTGCCAGCAGTCTGTGGACAGGGGGCTTGAACACTGAAGCTTTCTTT.

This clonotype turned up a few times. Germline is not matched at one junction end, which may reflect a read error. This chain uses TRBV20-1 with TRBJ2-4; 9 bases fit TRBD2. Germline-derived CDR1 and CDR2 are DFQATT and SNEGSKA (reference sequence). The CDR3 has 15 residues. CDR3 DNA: TGCAGTGCTGTTTTAGCGGGAGTAGCCAAAAACATTCGGTACTTC. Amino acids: CSAVLAGVAKNIRYF.

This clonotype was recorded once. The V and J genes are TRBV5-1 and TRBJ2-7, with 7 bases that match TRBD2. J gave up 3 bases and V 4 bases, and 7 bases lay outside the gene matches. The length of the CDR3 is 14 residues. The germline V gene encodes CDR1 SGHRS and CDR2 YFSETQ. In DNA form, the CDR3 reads TGCGCCAGCAGCGGGGGGGGGACTAACTACGAGCAGTACTTC. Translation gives CASSGGGTNYEQYF.

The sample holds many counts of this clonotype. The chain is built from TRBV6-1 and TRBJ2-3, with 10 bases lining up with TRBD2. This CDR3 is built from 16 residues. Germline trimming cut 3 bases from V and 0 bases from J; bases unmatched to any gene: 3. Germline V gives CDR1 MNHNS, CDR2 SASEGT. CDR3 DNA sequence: TGTGCCAGCAGTGATTTAGCGGGGGGTAGCACAGATACGCAGTATTTT. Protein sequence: CASSDLAGGSTDTQYF.

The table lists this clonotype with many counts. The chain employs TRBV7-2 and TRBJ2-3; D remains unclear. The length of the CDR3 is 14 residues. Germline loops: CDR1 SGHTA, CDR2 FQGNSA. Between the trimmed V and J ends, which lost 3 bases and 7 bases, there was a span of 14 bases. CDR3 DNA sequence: TGTGCCAGCAGCTTCGTAGTCTGGAGTCATACGCAGTATTTT. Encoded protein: CASSFVVWSHTQYF.

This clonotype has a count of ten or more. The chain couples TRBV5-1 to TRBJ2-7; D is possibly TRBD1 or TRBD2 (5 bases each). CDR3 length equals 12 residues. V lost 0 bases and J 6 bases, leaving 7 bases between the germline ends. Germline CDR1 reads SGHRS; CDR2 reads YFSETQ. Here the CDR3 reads CASSLGGIEQYF. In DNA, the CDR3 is TGCGCCAGCAGCTTGGGGGGGATCGAGCAGTACTTC. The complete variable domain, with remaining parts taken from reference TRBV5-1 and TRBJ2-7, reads KAGVTQTPRYLIKTRGQQVTLSCSPISGHRSVSWYQQTPGQGLQFLFEYFSETQRNKGNFPGRFSGRQFSNSRSEMNVSTLELGDSALYLCASSLGGIEQYFGPGTRLTVT.

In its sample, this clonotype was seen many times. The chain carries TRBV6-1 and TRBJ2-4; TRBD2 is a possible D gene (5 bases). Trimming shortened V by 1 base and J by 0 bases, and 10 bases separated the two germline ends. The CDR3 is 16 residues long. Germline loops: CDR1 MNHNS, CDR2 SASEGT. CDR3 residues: CASSEGTGLAKNIQYF. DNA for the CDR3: TGTGCCAGCAGTGAAGGAACGGGATTAGCCAAAAACATTCAGTACTTC.

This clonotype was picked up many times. Written as DNA, the CDR3 is TGTGCCAGCAGTTTAAGGGGCACCCCCAATGAGCAGTTCTTC. It specifies CASSLRGTPNEQFF. The rearrangement links TRBV28 to TRBJ2-1, with D tentatively TRBD1 (5 bases). Trimming removed 2 bases at V and 6 bases at J, with 11 bases between. The CDR3 is made up of 14 amino acids. CDR1 MDHEN and CDR2 SYDVKM come from the germline V gene.